What follows are 18 T cell receptor beta chains derived from one specimen sequenced in a study of response to subunit inactivated influenza vaccine. MiXCR, run by TCRdb on the RT-PCR reads, gives a single entry per CDR3 protein. This repertoire shows 550,000 to 800,000 distinct CDR3 sequences, roughly 14% found once; its top ten account for around 7%. Sample: PBMCs from blood, taken roughly 2 weeks before vaccination. These TCRs come from a man in his fifties who received an inactivated influenza vaccine.

The chain carries TRBV4-3 and TRBJ2-5; 7 bases line up with TRBD2. V was clipped by 4 bases and J by 4 bases; unmatched bases: 9. This CDR3 spans 15 amino acids. The germline CDR1 and CDR2 sequences are LGHNA and YSLEER. The DNA for the CDR3 is TGCGCCAGCAGCCTGGGCCCCCCGGGGGGAGAGACCCAGTACTTC. Residues: CASSLGPPGGETQYF.

V is TRBV6-1 and J is TRBJ1-3; the match to TRBD1 covers 7 bases. The germline V gene has CDR1 MNHNS and CDR2 SASEGT. The CDR3 runs 13 residues. The CDR3 DNA is TGTGCTTACCGGGACAGCTCTGGAAACACCATATATTTT. It specifies CAYRDSSGNTIYF.

This clonotype has ten or more counts. The chain has TRBV10-3 and TRBJ2-5, with a tentative D call TRBD1 (6 bases). The V end lost 6 bases, the J end lost 1 base, and 12 bases lay between the germline ends. In germline, CDR1 is ENHRY, CDR2 SYGVKD. The length of the CDR3 is 14 residues. Here the CDR3 DNA reads TGTGCCATCAGCCGACAGGTTACCCAAGAGACCCAGTACTTC. Protein sequence: CAISRQVTQETQYF.

The rearrangement joins TRBV7-9 to TRBJ1-2; tentatively, D is TRBD1 (6 bases). Germline V gene sequence: CDR1 SEHNR, CDR2 FQNEAQ (reference sequence). The V end lost 5 bases, the J end lost 1 base, and 14 bases lay between the germline ends. The CDR3 totals 15 residues. The CDR3 bases are TGTGCCAGCAGCCCCGGGACAAACGTTAACTATGGCTACACCTTC. It codes for CASSPGTNVNYGYTF.

A few counts support this clonotype. J is TRBJ1-5 and V is TRBV28; D is uncertain. The CDR3 extends over 14 amino acids. In germline, CDR1 is MDHEN, CDR2 SYDVKM. V was shortened by 10 bases and J by 0 bases, with 13 bases between the two germline ends. The CDR3 sequence is CATTVTPSNQPQHF. CDR3 nucleotide sequence: TGTGCCACCACAGTGACACCTAGCAATCAGCCCCAGCATTTT.

This clonotype was observed at least ten times. This chain connects TRBV2 to TRBJ2-1; D is perhaps TRBD2 (6 bases). Germline assignment: CDR1 SNHLY and CDR2 FYNNEI. The germline V and J ends were trimmed by 5 bases and 10 bases, with 12 bases remaining between them. The CDR3 extends over 12 amino acids. CDR3 protein: CASSKLAREQFF. Here the CDR3 DNA reads TGTGCCAGCAGTAAACTAGCCAGGGAGCAGTTCTTC.

There are many counts of this clonotype. This chain uses TRBV28 with TRBJ1-2; tentative D call: TRBD1 (5 bases). The V end was cut by 7 bases, the J end by 3 bases, with 9 bases between. The CDR3 covers 12 residues. Germline V gives CDR1 MDHEN, CDR2 SYDVKM. This CDR3 is CASTQGYYGYTF. CDR3 nucleotides: TGTGCCAGCACTCAGGGTTACTATGGCTACACCTTC.

The rearrangement joins TRBV24-1 to TRBJ2-5; 8 bases map to TRBD2. J lost 2 bases, V lost 1 base, and 2 bases had no gene match. This CDR3 region has 15 residues. The germline CDR1 and CDR2 sequences are KGHDR and SFDVKD. CDR3 residues: CATSDFAGGQETQYF. CDR3 bases: TGTGCCACCAGTGATTTTGCGGGAGGACAAGAGACCCAGTACTTC.

The chain carries TRBV5-1 and TRBJ1-1; TRBD1 matches 11 bases. Germline V gene data show CDR1 as SGHRS and CDR2 as YFSETQ. After removal of 6 bases from V and 2 bases from J, the junction contained 3 bases not matched to a gene. CDR3 length: 14 residues. In DNA form, the CDR3 reads TGCGCCAGCACCCGGACAGGGGGCAACACTGAAGCTTTCTTT. Its protein product is CASTRTGGNTEAFF.

In this sample, this clonotype turned up a few times. The rearrangement uses TRBV28 and TRBJ2-7, with a weak D call TRBD1 (6 bases). Trimming removed 5 bases from V and 4 bases from J, with 12 bases in between. The CDR3 loop spans 13 amino acids. Germline V gives CDR1 MDHEN, CDR2 SYDVKM. In DNA, the CDR3 is TGTGCCAGCAGTCGTACGGACAGATACGAGCAGTACTTC. Its protein product is CASSRTDRYEQYF. Supplemented by reference TRBV28 and TRBJ2-7, the full variable domain reads DVKVTQSSRYLVKRTGEKVFLECVQDMDHENMFWYRQDPGLGLRLIYFSYDVKMKEKGDIPEGYSVSREKKERFSLILESASTNQTSMYLCASSRTDRYEQYFGPGTRLTVT.

This clonotype was counted a single time. In DNA form, the CDR3 reads TGTGCCAGCAGTTTTAACCCAGCGGGCACTGAAGCTTTCTTT. The encoded protein is CASSFNPAGTEAFF. The genes are TRBV6-5 and TRBJ1-1; unclear D gene. Germline loops: CDR1 MNHEY, CDR2 SVGAGI. The CDR3 length is 14 residues. The V and J ends lost 4 bases and 4 bases respectively, with 13 bases between them.

This chain connects TRBV18 to TRBJ2-3, with TRBD1 as a possible D gene (6 bases). Germline CDR1 and CDR2: KGHSH and LQKENI. V lost 2 bases, J lost 4 bases, and 7 bases lay in between. The CDR3 is made up of 13 amino acids. This CDR3 is CASSPTGPDTQYF. Written as DNA, the CDR3 is TGTGCCAGCTCACCAACAGGGCCAGATACGCAGTATTTT.

The DNA of the CDR3 is TGTGCCAGCAGTGAAGTGAGAGGCTCTGGGGCCAACGTCCTGACTTTC. The encoded protein is CASSEVRGSGANVLTF. The chain employs TRBV6-1 and TRBJ2-6; no clear D. From germline, CDR1 is MNHNS and CDR2 SASEGT. The CDR3 runs 16 residues. Trimming stripped 1 base from V and 0 bases from J, with 7 bases between.

The chain is built from TRBV18 and TRBJ2-3, with D maybe TRBD2 (6 bases). Germline V gene data show CDR1 as KGHSH and CDR2 as LQKENI. V lost 3 bases to trimming and J lost 2 bases, with 12 bases between them. The CDR3 sequence is 15 residues long. CDR3 sequence reads: CASSPLEGTTDTQYF. CDR3 DNA: TGTGCCAGCTCACCCCTGGAGGGTACCACAGATACGCAGTATTTT.

The chain joins TRBV4-1 to TRBJ2-3; D unresolved. The CDR3 length is 14 residues. Trimming took off 5 bases at V and 0 bases at J, with 9 bases between the two ends. Germline V gene lookup returns CDR1 MGHRA and CDR2 YSYEKL. The CDR3 loop reads CASSAYLSTDTQYF. The CDR3 DNA reads as TGCGCCAGCAGCGCCTACCTTAGCACAGATACGCAGTATTTT.

The CDR3 DNA follows: TGTGCCAGCAGTTACGTACGGGGTCTAGATCCCCTCCACTTT. Residues: CASSYVRGLDPLHF. The chain carries TRBV6-5 and TRBJ1-6; D is unclear. With 2 bases removed from V and 13 bases from J, the gap between germline ends came to 15 bases. The germline gives CDR1 MNHEY, CDR2 SVGAGI. The CDR3 consists of 14 residues.

This clonotype was seen many times. The chain recombines TRBV29-1 with TRBJ2-3; 7 nucleotides match TRBD2. The CDR3 covers 15 residues. J was trimmed by 6 bases and V by 8 bases; bases with no gene match: 17. Germline V gene sequence: CDR1 SQVTM, CDR2 ANQGSEA. CDR3: CSSTGTTDPGDTQYF. In nucleotides, the CDR3 is TGCAGCAGTACCGGGACTACCGACCCCGGGGATACGCAGTATTTT.

The V gene is TRBV11-3, the J gene TRBJ2-1; no reliable D call. Trimming shortened V by 5 bases and J by 0 bases, and 8 bases separated the two germline ends. Per the germline V gene, CDR1 is SGHNT and CDR2 is YENEEA. This CDR3 has 14 residues. CDR3: CASSGLASYNEQFF. CDR3 coding DNA: TGTGCCAGCAGCGGCCTCGCCTCCTACAATGAGCAGTTCTTC.